These T cell receptor beta chains were read from a single sample in a study of CD8+ T cells in alopecia areata. Clones were sequenced by immunoSEQ multiplex PCR, and TCRdb holds only the in-frame ones, with some missing. The sample includes over 100,000 clones, more than 40% of them seen just once. Sequencing used CD8+ T cells sorted from blood, obtained at week 0. These receptors were obtained from a human donor with alopecia areata. Each CDR3 is given with its conserved first and last residue.

v_call cdr3_aa
TRBV2 CASSEVQPLGYGYTF
TRBV9 CASSVTWGVSTEAFF
TRBV5-1 CASSLAEAGSMVGETQYF
TRBV11-2 CASRQEYEQYF
TRBV9 CASSVAGWDNSPLHF
TRBV27 CASRQTGVGYQPQHF
TRBV10-3 CAITVDGNTEAFF
TRBV11-1 CASSLTGQGWEQYF
TRBV2 CAGEGGEETQYF
TRBV6-5 CASSYRGTQETQYF
TRBV9 CASSEGTGTYEQYF
TRBV29-1 CSVSEYGYTF
TRBV5-4 CALGDATNEKLFF
TRBV27 CASSLSAGGQPQHF
TRBV4-1 CASSQDLRYEQYF
TRBV4-3 CASSQGGAHEQYF
TRBV7-6 CASSLDIGTGDQETQYF
TRBV5-1 CASSLEASYGYTF
TRBV30 CAWSGGGGTEAFF
TRBV15 CATSRFRDRGNEQYF
TRBV9 CASSPRLAGGGDTQYF
TRBV2 CASSEAAGAGETQYF
TRBV4-3 CASSQESNSPLHF
TRBV15 CATGLAGESYEQYF
TRBV5-1 CASSSGPSGGSYEQYF
TRBV6-5 CASSYSEETTYNEQFF
TRBV7-2 CASSLAGAPDEQYF
TRBV15 CATKSETDTQYF
TRBV7-2 CASPRRGGYNEQFF
TRBV7-9 CASSDRDRGYEQYF
TRBV4-3 CASSQEGVDTTGAFF
TRBV30 CAWSVLSELANYGYTF
TRBV6-6 CASSYRTSGGVYEQYF
TRBV5-6 CASSWAAAREQYF
TRBV13 CASSLDRLNTEAFF
TRBV27 CASSIPGRDEQYF
TRBV9 CASSVDSASAYEQYF
TRBV27 CATRDPFLGEAEAFF
TRBV27 CASSLSGLARSYEQYF
TRBV9 CASSAYGEGGELFF
TRBV5-5 CASSSSGQPQHF
TRBV7-9 CASSLVVEADTQYF
TRBV6-5 CASLSGGGGTNGYTF
TRBV5-4 CASSDREGYTDTQYF
TRBV29-1 CSVGDGYSPLHF
TRBV19 CASSMGLADYEQYF
TRBV5-4 CASSPPGAGEQNTGELFF
TRBV5-6 CASSLTGPNSPLHF
TRBV2 CASSREEAGTDTQYF
TRBV10-3 CAISPGVTNYGYTF
TRBV7-9 CASSGRLATDTQYF
TRBV11-2 CASSWGLTTDTQYF
TRBV7-2 CASSLIVFGAKNIQYF
TRBV13 CASSLDGSYEQYF
TRBV4-2 CASSQETGYGYTF
TRBV4-3 CASSQVAGQAKNIQYF
TRBV2 CASSPEGGSYEQYF